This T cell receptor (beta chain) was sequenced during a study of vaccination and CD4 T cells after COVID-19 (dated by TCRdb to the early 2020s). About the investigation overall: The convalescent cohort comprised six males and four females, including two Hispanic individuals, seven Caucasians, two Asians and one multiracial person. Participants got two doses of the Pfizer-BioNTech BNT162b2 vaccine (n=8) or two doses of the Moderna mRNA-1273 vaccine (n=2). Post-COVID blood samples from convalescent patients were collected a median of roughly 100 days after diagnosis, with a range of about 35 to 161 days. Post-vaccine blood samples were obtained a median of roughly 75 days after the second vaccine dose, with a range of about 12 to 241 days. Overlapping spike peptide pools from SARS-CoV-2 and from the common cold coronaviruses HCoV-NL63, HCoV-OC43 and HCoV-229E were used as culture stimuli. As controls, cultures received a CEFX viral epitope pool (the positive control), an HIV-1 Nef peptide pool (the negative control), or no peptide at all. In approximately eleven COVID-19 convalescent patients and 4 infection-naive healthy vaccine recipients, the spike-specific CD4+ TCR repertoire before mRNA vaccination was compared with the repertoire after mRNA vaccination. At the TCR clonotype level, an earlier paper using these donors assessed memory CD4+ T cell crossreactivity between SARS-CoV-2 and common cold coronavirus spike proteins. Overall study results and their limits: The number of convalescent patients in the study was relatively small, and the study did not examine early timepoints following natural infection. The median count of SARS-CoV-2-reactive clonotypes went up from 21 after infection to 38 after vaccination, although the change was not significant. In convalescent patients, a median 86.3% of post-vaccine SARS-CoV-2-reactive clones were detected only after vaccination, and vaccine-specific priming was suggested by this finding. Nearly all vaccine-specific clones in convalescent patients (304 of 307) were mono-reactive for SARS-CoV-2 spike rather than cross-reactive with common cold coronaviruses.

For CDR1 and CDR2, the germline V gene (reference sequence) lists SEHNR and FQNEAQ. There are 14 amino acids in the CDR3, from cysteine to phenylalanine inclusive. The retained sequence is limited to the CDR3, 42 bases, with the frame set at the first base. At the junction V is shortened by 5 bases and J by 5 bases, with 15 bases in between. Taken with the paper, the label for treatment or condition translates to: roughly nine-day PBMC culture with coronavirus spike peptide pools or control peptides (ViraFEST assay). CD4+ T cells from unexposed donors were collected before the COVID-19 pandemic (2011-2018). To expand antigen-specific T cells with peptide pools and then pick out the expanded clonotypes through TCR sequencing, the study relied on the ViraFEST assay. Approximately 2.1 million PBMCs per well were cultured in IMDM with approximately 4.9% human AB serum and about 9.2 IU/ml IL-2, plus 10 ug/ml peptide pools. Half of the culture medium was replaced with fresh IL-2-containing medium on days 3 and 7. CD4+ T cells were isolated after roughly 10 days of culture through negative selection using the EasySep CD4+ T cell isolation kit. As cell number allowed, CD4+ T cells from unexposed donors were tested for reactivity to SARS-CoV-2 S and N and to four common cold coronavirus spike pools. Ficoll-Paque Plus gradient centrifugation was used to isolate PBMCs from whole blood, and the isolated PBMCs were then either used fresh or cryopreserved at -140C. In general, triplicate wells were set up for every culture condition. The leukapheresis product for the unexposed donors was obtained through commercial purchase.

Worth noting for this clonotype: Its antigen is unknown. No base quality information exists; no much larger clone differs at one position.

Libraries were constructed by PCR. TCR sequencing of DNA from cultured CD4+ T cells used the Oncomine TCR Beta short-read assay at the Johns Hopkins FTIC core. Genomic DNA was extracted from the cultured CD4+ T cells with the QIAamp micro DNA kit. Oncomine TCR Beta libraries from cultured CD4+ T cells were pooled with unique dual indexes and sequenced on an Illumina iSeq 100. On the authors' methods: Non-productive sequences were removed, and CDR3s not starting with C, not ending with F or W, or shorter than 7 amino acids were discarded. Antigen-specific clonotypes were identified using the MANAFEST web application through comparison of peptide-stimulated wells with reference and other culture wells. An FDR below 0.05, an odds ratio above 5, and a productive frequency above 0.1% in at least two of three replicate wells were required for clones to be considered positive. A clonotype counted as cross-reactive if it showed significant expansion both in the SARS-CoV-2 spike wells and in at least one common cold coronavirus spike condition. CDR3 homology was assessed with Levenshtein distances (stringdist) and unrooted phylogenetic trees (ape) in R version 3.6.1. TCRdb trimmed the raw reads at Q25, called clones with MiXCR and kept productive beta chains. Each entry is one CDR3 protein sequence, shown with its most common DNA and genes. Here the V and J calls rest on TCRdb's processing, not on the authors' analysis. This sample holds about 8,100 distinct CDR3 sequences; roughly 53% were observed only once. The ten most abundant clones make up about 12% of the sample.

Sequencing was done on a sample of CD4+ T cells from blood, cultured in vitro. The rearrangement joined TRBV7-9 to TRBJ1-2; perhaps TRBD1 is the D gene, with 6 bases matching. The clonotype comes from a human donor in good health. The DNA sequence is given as TGTGCCAGCAGCGCCGGACAGCTAGCTTATGGCTACACCTTC. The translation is CASSAGQLAYGYTF.